One sample yielded the 11 T cell receptor beta chains listed below, sequenced in a study of blood T cells in healthy people across ages. Alongside a J-beta primer mix, a sample-barcoded 5' primer served in a second PCR lasting 7 to 11 cycles. MiXCR was run by TCRdb on the 5' RACE reads, yielding one entry per CDR3 protein. Among just under 550,000 distinct CDR3 sequences listed, around 24% were seen once. The sample was also reused in another study, on T cells of mothers and their children.

Sequencing used blood. These receptors all come from a boy younger than 18 in good health.

The rearrangement uses TRBV10-3 and TRBJ1-2; D is possibly TRBD1 (6 bases). Trimming removed 6 bases at V and 1 base at J, with 12 bases between. CDR1 and CDR2 from the germline V gene are ENHRY and SYGVKD. CDR3 length: 14 residues. CDR3 amino acids: CAIRRSGDNYGYTF. The CDR3 DNA is TGTGCCATCAGACGCTCAGGGGATAACTATGGCTACACCTTC.

J is TRBJ2-2 and V is TRBV10-3; 7 bases align to TRBD1. With 6 bases clipped from V and 1 base from J, the junction kept 2 bases outside the gene matches. Germline CDR1 ENHRY, CDR2 SYGVKD. The CDR3 is made up of 14 amino acids. This CDR3 is CAIRGTENTGELFF. The CDR3 DNA follows: TGTGCCATCAGGGGGACAGAGAACACCGGGGAGCTGTTTTTT.

The CDR3 nucleotides read TGTGCCAGCAGCTTAGACGCGGTTTTCTCCTATGGCTACACCTTC. It yields the protein CASSLDAVFSYGYTF. The V and J genes are TRBV7-9 and TRBJ1-2; D unresolved. Germline loops: CDR1 SEHNR, CDR2 FQNEAQ (reference sequence). The CDR3 is 15 residues long. The V and J ends lost 1 base and 4 bases respectively, with 13 bases between them.

There are a few counts of this clonotype. This chain uses TRBV12-3 or TRBV12-4 with TRBJ2-5; D not certain. The DNA matches TRBJ2-1 better at its end, which makes the J call doubtful. The CDR3 spans 12 residues. This CDR3 reads CASSPSGLEQFF. CDR3 DNA: TGTGCCAGCAGCCCCTCGGGCCTTGAGCAGTTCTTC.

Comments on this clonotype: Possible read error: a much larger clone is one base away. The rearrangement joins TRBV7-9 to TRBJ1-2; a weak D match, TRBD1 (5 bases). Trimming left V 4 bases short and J 8 bases short, with 11 bases between. Looked up from germline, CDR1 is SEHNR and CDR2 is FQNEAQ (reference sequence). This CDR3 spans 12 amino acids. The CDR3 bases are TGTGCCAGCAGCTCAGGCAGGGACGGCTACACCTTC. This gives the protein CASSSGRDGYTF.

A few counts support this clonotype. This chain connects TRBV2 to TRBJ2-1; no definite D call. With the DNA end fitting TRBJ2-7 better, the J assignment may be wrong. Germline V gene data show CDR1 as SNHLY and CDR2 as FYNNEI. The CDR3 is 18 residues long. CDR3 sequence reads: CASSEALGRSKNHYEQYF. In DNA, the CDR3 is TGTGCCAGCAGTGAAGCTTTAGGCCGATCTAAGAACCACTACGAGCAGTACTTC.

The chain combines TRBV6-5 with TRBJ2-1; 8 positions agree with TRBD2. The CDR3 spans 15 residues. J was trimmed by 3 bases and V by 6 bases; bases with no gene match: 7. The germline V gene has CDR1 MNHEY and CDR2 SVGAGI. CDR3 sequence reads: CASRTPGLDYNEQFF. CDR3 nucleotides: TGTGCCAGCAGAACTCCGGGACTAGACTACAATGAGCAGTTCTTC.

This clonotype was found once. The chain has TRBV28 and TRBJ2-1; 7 bases map to TRBD2. J lost 4 bases, V lost 6 bases, and 9 bases had no gene match. From germline, CDR1 is MDHEN and CDR2 SYDVKM. This CDR3 spans 15 amino acids. In DNA form, the CDR3 reads TGTGCCAGCAGAGCGCTAGCGGCCTTTTACAATGAGCAGTTCTTC. Translation gives CASRALAAFYNEQFF.

The J gene is TRBJ2-5, the V gene TRBV24-1; 8 bases map to TRBD2. The trim removed 9 bases at V and 2 bases at J, leaving 7 bases unmatched. CDR1 KGHDR and CDR2 SFDVKD come from the germline V gene. CDR3 length: 14 residues. The CDR3 region has the DNA TGTGCCACCGCGATTCCGGGAGGGCAAGAGACCCAGTACTTC. Its protein product is CATAIPGGQETQYF.

The V gene is TRBV4-1, the J gene TRBJ2-3; 11 bases map to TRBD2. This CDR3 spans 17 amino acids. Trimming removed 3 bases from V and 2 bases from J; junction bases left unmatched: 7. In germline, CDR1 is MGHRA, CDR2 YSYEKL. The CDR3, as DNA: TGCGCCAGCAGCCACCCCAAGACTAGCGGGGCCACAGATACGCAGTATTTT. Amino acid sequence: CASSHPKTSGATDTQYF.

The V gene is TRBV20-1, the J gene TRBJ2-7; D is unresolved. The V end lost 4 bases, the J end lost 3 bases, and 7 bases lay between the germline ends. The germline V gene has CDR1 DFQATT and CDR2 SNEGSKA (reference sequence). This CDR3 is 11 amino acids long. CDR3 loop: CSANRYYEQYF. The CDR3 nucleotides are TGCAGTGCTAACCGGTACTACGAGCAGTACTTC.